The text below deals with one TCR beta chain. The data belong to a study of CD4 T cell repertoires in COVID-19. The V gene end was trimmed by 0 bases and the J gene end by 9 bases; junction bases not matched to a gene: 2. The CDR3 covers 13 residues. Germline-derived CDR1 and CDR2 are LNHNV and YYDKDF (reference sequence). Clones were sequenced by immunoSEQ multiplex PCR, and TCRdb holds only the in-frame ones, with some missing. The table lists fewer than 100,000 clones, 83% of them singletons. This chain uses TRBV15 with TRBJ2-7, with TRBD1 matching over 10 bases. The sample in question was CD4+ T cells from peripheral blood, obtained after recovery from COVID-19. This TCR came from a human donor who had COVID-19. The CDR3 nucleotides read TGTGCCACCAGCAGAGATAGGGACAGGGGGCAGTACTTC. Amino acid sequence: CATSRDRDRGQYF.